Here is one T cell receptor (beta chain) with its context. This CDR3 region has 13 residues. Trimming removed 5 bases at V and 3 bases at J, with 11 bases between. Germline V gene data show CDR1 as SQVTM and CDR2 as ANQGSEA. Each Susac syndrome patient had definite or probable disease by recently defined criteria. The CD8+ and CD4+ T cells were negatively isolated, with the TEMRA cells enriched by FACS. The data are from a study of CD8 T cells in Susac syndrome. As for the study in general: Patients with Susac syndrome were therapy-naive, on corticosteroids, or on intravenous immunoglobulin alone at the time that blood was drawn.

RNA in amounts of roughly 0.5 to 1 ug was reverse transcribed with random hexamers. One entry per CDR3 protein, called by TCRdb with MiXCR from the immunoSEQ multiplex PCR reads. Here the sample spans some 150,000 distinct CDR3 sequences, approximately 95% being singletons. The sequencing input was CD4+ T cells from PBMCs. The clonotype originates from a human donor with Susac syndrome. The gene calls are TRBV29-1 and TRBJ2-1; a weak D match, TRBD2 (6 bases). DNA for the CDR3: TGCAGCGTTTCTAGCGATAGCTACAATGAGCAGTTCTTC. This encodes CSVSSDSYNEQFF.